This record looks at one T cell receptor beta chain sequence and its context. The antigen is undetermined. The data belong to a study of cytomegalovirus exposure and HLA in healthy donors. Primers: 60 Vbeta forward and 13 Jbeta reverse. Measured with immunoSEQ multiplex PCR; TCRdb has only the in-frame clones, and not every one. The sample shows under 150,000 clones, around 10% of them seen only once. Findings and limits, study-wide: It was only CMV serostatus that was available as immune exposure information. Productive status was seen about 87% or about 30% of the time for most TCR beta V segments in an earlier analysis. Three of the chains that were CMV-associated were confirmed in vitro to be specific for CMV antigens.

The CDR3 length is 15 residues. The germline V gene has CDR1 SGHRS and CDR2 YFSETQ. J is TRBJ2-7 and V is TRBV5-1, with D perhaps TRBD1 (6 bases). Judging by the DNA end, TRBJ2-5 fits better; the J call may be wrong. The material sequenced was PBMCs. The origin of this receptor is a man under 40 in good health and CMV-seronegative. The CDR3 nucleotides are TGCGCCAGCAGCTTGGAACAGGGAACCCAAGAGACCCAGTACTTC. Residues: CASSLEQGTQETQYF.